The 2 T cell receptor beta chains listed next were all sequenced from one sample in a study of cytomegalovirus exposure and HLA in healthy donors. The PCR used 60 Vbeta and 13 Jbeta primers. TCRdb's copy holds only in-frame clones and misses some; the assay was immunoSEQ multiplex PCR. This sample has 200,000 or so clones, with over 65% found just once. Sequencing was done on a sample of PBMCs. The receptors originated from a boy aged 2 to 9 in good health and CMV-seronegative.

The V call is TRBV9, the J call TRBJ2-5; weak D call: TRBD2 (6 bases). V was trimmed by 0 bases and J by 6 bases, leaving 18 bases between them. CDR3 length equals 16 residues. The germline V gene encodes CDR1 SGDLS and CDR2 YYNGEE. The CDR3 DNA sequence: TGTGCCAGCAGCGTAGGGGCAGGGACGGGGGAAAAGACCCAGTACTTC. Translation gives CASSVGAGTGEKTQYF.

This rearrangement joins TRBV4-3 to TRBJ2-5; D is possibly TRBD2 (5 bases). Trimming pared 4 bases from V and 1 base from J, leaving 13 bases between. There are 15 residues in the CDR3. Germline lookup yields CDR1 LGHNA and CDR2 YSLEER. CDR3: CASSLLPGSQETQYF. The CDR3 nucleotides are TGCGCCAGCAGCCTATTACCGGGATCCCAAGAGACCCAGTACTTC.